One T cell receptor (beta chain) is described in this entry. Its antigen remains unidentified. This entry is derived from a study of cytomegalovirus exposure and HLA in healthy donors. In the study overall: The Caucasian-associated ancestry cluster contained 81% of the approximately 400 genotyped donors.

Points from the study as a whole: Data from an earlier analysis indicated that most TCR beta V segments were productive either about 87% or about 30% of the time. A later analysis reportedly found fewer N-insertions in an Asian-associated ancestry cluster than the roughly 730-donor mean. Later on, analysis showed that most CMV-associated TCR beta chains appeared to be HLA-restricted.

Primers for the PCR totalled 60 Vbeta and 13 Jbeta. Data came from immunoSEQ multiplex PCR; TCRdb stores just in-frame clones and leaves some out. The sample yields around 170,000 clones, 84% seen once. Material: PBMCs. This receptor was taken from a woman between 50 and 59 years old in good health and CMV-seropositive.

CDR3 amino acids: CASSRQGDPSYSNQPQHF. DNA of the CDR3: TGTGCCAGCAGTCGACAGGGGGACCCTTCCTATAGCAATCAGCCCCAGCATTTT. The chain employs TRBV11-3 and TRBJ1-5; 9 positions match TRBD1. This CDR3 contains 18 residues. V lost 6 bases to trimming and J lost 0 bases; unmatched junction nucleotides: 12. Germline V CDR1 and CDR2: SGHNT, YENEEA.